This T cell receptor beta chain was identified during a study of lymphopenia after photon versus proton radiotherapy. Findings and caveats of the study: Survival link was tested only in deceased patients; proton benefit remains a possibility. Oligoclonal CD8+ Temra expansion after nadir drove photon patients' diversity drop. Photon-treated patients lost naive T cells and TCR diversity; proton-treated stayed stable.

Losses at the gene ends were 4 bases for V and 1 base for J; bases not matched to a gene: 4. The germline CDR1 and CDR2 sequences are MNHEY and SVGAGI. This CDR3 is 15 amino acids long. Points on this clone: Its cognate antigen is unknown.

Here immunoSEQ multiplex PCR was the method, and the copy in TCRdb shows in-frame clones only, minus some. The sample records 150,000 to 200,000 clones, 80% to 90% being singletons. The TCR comes from a man in his fifties or sixties with gastric cancer. This specimen was peripheral blood, taken from a patient treated with photon-based radiotherapy. The chain combines TRBV6-5 with TRBJ2-4; 7 bases are a match to TRBD1. CDR3 bases: TGTGCCAGCAGTTTTGACAGGGATGCCAAAAACATTCAGTACTTC. Translation gives CASSFDRDAKNIQYF.